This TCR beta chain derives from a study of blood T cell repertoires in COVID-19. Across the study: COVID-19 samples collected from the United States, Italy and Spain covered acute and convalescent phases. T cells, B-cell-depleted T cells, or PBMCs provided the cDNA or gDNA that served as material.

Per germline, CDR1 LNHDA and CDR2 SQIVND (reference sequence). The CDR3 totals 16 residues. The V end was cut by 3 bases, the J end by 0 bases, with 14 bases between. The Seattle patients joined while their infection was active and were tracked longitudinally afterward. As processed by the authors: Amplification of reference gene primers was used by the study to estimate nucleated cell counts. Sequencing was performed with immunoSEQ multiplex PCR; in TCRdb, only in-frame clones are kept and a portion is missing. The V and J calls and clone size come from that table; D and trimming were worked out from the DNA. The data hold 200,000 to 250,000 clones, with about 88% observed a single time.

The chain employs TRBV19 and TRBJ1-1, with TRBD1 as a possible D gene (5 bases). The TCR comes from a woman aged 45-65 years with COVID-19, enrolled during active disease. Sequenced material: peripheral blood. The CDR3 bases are TGTGCCAGTAGTATCCGGGGGGGAGCCATGAACACTGAAGCTTTCTTT. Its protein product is CASSIRGGAMNTEAFF. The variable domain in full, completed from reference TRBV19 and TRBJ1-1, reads DGGITQSPKYLFRKEGQNVTLSCEQNLNHDAMYWYRQDPGQGLRLIYYSQIVNDFQKGDIAEGYSVSREKKESFPLTVTSAQKNPTAFYLCASSIRGGAMNTEAFFGQGTRLTVV.